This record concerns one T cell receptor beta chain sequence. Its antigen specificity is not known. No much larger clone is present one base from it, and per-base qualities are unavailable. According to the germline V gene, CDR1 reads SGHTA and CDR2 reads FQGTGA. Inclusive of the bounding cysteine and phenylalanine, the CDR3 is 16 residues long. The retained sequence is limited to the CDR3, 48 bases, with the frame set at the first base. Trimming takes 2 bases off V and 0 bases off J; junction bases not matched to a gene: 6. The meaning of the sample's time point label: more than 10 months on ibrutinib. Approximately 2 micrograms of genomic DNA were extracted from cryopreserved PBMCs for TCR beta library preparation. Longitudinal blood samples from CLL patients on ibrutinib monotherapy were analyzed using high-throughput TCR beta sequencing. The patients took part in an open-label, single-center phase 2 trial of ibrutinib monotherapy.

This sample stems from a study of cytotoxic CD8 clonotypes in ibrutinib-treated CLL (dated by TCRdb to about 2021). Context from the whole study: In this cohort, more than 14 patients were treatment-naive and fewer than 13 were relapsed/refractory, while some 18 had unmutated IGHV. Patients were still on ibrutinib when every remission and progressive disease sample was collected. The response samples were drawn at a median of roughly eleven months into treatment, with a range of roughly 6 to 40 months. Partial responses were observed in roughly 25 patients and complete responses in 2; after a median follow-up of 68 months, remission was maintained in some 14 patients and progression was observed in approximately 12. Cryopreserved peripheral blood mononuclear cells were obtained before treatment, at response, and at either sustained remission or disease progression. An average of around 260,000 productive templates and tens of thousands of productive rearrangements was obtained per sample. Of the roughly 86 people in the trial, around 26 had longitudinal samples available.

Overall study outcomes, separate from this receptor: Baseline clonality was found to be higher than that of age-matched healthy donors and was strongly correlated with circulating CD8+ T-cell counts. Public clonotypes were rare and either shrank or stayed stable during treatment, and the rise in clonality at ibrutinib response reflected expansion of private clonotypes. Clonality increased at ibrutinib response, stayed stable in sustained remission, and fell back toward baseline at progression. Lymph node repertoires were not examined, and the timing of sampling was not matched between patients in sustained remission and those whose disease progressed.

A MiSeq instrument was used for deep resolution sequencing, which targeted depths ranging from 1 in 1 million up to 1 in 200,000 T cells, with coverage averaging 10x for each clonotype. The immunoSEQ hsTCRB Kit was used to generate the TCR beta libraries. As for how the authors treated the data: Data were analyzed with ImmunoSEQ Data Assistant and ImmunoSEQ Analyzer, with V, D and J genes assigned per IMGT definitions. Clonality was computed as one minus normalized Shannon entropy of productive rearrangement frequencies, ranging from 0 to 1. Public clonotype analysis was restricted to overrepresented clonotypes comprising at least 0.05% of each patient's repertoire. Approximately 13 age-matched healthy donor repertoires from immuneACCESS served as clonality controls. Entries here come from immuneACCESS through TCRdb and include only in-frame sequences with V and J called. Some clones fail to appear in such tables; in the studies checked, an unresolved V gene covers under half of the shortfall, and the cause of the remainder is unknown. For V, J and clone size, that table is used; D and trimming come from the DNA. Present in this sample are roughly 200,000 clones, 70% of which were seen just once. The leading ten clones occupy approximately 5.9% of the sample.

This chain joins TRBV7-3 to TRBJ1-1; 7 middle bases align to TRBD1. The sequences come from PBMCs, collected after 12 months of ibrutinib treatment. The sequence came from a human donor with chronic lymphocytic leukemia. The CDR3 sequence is CASSLQGGRLNTEAFF. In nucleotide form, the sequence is TGTGCCAGCAGCTTACAGGGGGGGAGACTGAACACTGAAGCTTTCTTT.